Reported below is one T cell receptor beta chain. Its antigen is not known. Trimming removed 3 bases from V and 4 bases from J; junction bases left unmatched: 1. This CDR3 is 14 amino acids long. Germline lookup yields CDR1 SGHTA and CDR2 FQGNSA. This entry is derived from a study of cytomegalovirus exposure and HLA in healthy donors. Looking at the study overall: In terms of ancestry, the Caucasian-associated cluster contained about four fifths of the approximately 400 genotyped donors.

Primers for the PCR totalled 60 Vbeta and 13 Jbeta. The method was immunoSEQ multiplex PCR; TCRdb's version includes in-frame clones alone and lacks a portion of them. The repertoire table contains around 140,000 clones. Findings of the study overall: Some V segments (TRBV6-2 and TRBV6-3 among them) were excluded as indistinguishable.

This receptor was obtained from a woman between 40 and 55 years old in good health and CMV-seronegative. The genes are TRBV7-2 and TRBJ2-3; 10 bases line up with TRBD1. Sequencing was carried out using PBMCs. The chain's CDR3 is CASSLGTGADTQYF. The CDR3, as DNA: TGTGCCAGCAGCTTGGGGACAGGGGCAGATACGCAGTATTTT.